A selection of T cell receptor beta chains follows, all from one sample in a study of CXCR3-negative and CXCR3-positive naive CD8 T cells. TCRdb reprocessed the 5' RACE reads, keeping one entry per CDR3 protein, no DNA. This sample's table reports roughly 48,000 distinct CDR3 sequences. The sample was memory CD8+ T cells from blood. Receptor source: a human donor in good health. Some clones in this sample may be carry-over from other donors' samples. Both conserved end residues are part of each CDR3. The size entry is marked missing in some rows and otherwise reads once, few, many or a size class.

abundance: .; j_gene: TRBJ2-5; len: 13; v_gene: TRBV7-7; CDR3aa: CASSLGGLETQYF
abundance: .; j_gene: TRBJ1-2; len: 14; v_gene: TRBV6-2/TRBV6-3; CDR3aa: CASSYSGQYYGYTF
abundance: .; j_gene: TRBJ2-4; len: 15; v_gene: TRBV28; CDR3aa: CASSFRGIAKNIQYF
abundance: .; j_gene: TRBJ1-1; len: 14; v_gene: TRBV4-1; CDR3aa: CASSRNLQTAEAFF
abundance: .; j_gene: TRBJ2-1; len: 13; v_gene: TRBV29-1; CDR3aa: CSAVPAATNEQFF
abundance: .; j_gene: TRBJ2-1; len: 14; v_gene: TRBV3-1; CDR3aa: CASSQAGHDNEQFF
abundance: .; j_gene: TRBJ2-1; len: 15; v_gene: TRBV23-1; CDR3aa: CASSQGYTGANEQFF
abundance: .; j_gene: TRBJ2-1; len: 12; v_gene: TRBV29-1; CDR3aa: CSVDYSHNEQFF
abundance: .; j_gene: TRBJ1-6; len: 13; v_gene: TRBV10-3; CDR3aa: CAISDFSNSPLHF
abundance: .; j_gene: TRBJ2-2; len: 14; v_gene: TRBV3-1; CDR3aa: CASSQDWTPGELFF
abundance: .; j_gene: TRBJ2-2; len: 15; v_gene: TRBV3-1; CDR3aa: CASSQVGAATGELFF
abundance: .; j_gene: TRBJ1-3; len: 11; v_gene: TRBV29-1; CDR3aa: CSVMEEDTIYF
abundance: .; j_gene: TRBJ2-7; len: 19; v_gene: TRBV7-2; CDR3aa: CASSFRSFSVAGVSYEQYF
abundance: .; j_gene: TRBJ2-2; len: 12; v_gene: TRBV5-1; CDR3aa: CASSLAPGELFF
abundance: .; j_gene: TRBJ2-7; len: 13; v_gene: TRBV28; CDR3aa: CASSLGEGDEQYF
abundance: .; j_gene: TRBJ2-7; len: 14; v_gene: TRBV12-3/TRBV12-4; CDR3aa: CASSWTGDSYEQYF
abundance: .; j_gene: TRBJ2-3; len: 16; v_gene: TRBV13; CDR3aa: CASSLPIGGATDTQYF
abundance: .; j_gene: TRBJ2-5; len: 15; v_gene: TRBV7-3; CDR3aa: CASSLWGGPQETQYF
abundance: .; j_gene: TRBJ2-7; len: 14; v_gene: TRBV13; CDR3aa: CASSFGRAEYEQYF
abundance: .; j_gene: TRBJ2-1; len: 14; v_gene: TRBV14; CDR3aa: CASSQVRGRGEQFF
abundance: .; j_gene: TRBJ1-2; len: 16; v_gene: TRBV29-1; CDR3aa: CSVSLSDPTATYGYTF
abundance: .; j_gene: TRBJ2-5; len: 16; v_gene: TRBV28; CDR3aa: CASSSNLGRTQETQYF
abundance: .; j_gene: TRBJ2-1; len: 14; v_gene: TRBV5-1; CDR3aa: CASSFDRGYNEQFF
abundance: .; j_gene: TRBJ1-1; len: 14; v_gene: TRBV7-3; CDR3aa: CASSLGARGTEAFF
abundance: .; j_gene: TRBJ2-7; len: 12; v_gene: TRBV29-1; CDR3aa: CSVGLSSYEQYF
abundance: .; j_gene: TRBJ2-1; len: 18; v_gene: TRBV7-3; CDR3aa: CASSVGTSGGGSYNEQFF
abundance: .; j_gene: TRBJ2-7; len: 15; v_gene: TRBV7-9; CDR3aa: CASSPTGGRVYEQYF
abundance: .; j_gene: TRBJ2-7; len: 13; v_gene: TRBV27; CDR3aa: CASSFGGSYEQYF
abundance: .; j_gene: TRBJ1-6; len: 16; v_gene: TRBV7-2; CDR3aa: CASSDRQTYYNSPLHF
abundance: .; j_gene: TRBJ2-4; len: 12; v_gene: TRBV5-1; CDR3aa: CASILQGNIQYF
abundance: .; j_gene: TRBJ2-2; len: 13; v_gene: TRBV10-3; CDR3aa: CATGDPNTGELFF
abundance: .; j_gene: TRBJ2-1; len: 13; v_gene: TRBV9; CDR3aa: CASSVDSYNEQFF
abundance: .; j_gene: TRBJ1-1; len: 14; v_gene: TRBV6-6; CDR3aa: CASSSPMTGSEAFF
abundance: medium-sized; j_gene: TRBJ2-4; len: 11; v_gene: TRBV29-1; CDR3aa: CSVIQGNIQYF
abundance: .; j_gene: TRBJ2-5; len: 16; v_gene: TRBV23-1; CDR3aa: CASSYNARQGDETQYF
abundance: .; j_gene: TRBJ2-1; len: 15; v_gene: TRBV12-3/TRBV12-4; CDR3aa: CASTETGTGTDEQFF
abundance: .; j_gene: TRBJ2-1; len: 16; v_gene: TRBV6-4; CDR3aa: CASSVNGAELINEQFF
abundance: .; j_gene: TRBJ2-1; len: 14; v_gene: TRBV7-3; CDR3aa: CASSLGGSPDEQFF
abundance: .; j_gene: TRBJ1-5; len: 15; v_gene: TRBV4-1; CDR3aa: CASSQEWQGAQPQHF
abundance: .; j_gene: TRBJ1-1; len: 15; v_gene: TRBV7-6; CDR3aa: CASSLGRGMNTEAFF
abundance: .; j_gene: TRBJ2-1; len: 13; v_gene: TRBV28; CDR3aa: CASTPQGPFEQFF
abundance: .; j_gene: TRBJ2-6; len: 16; v_gene: TRBV20-1; CDR3aa: CSASGGGISGANVLTF